This entry concerns a single TCR beta chain. Sequencing used immunoSEQ multiplex PCR; TCRdb keeps in-frame clones, though not all of them. This table holds roughly 2.2 million clones, 85% to 95% found once. These data belong to a study of shared clonotypes between healthy human individuals. This CDR3 comprises 16 residues. J lost 5 bases, V lost 1 base, and 9 bases had no gene match. Germline V CDR1 and CDR2: SGHRS, YFSETQ. The sample consisted of naive CD4+ T cells from PBMCs. Documented subset: CD45RA+ positively selected. The receptor's source is a young man in good health. Some clones in this sample may be carry-over from other donors' samples. The J gene is TRBJ2-1, the V gene TRBV5-1; 7 nucleotides match TRBD1. CDR3 residues: CASSLIPGQPNNEQFF. The CDR3, as DNA: TGCGCCAGCAGCTTGATACCGGGACAGCCCAACAATGAGCAGTTCTTC.